A selection of T cell receptor beta chains follows, all from one sample in a study of OX40 agonist ivuxolimab in advanced cancers. Assay used: immunoSEQ multiplex PCR; TCRdb lists only in-frame clones, some missing. The sample has just under 65,000 clones; about 90% are singletons. The sample was CD4+ or CD8+ T cells sorted from blood, taken in a trial of the OX40 agonist ivuxolimab. The receptors were sampled from an adult with an advanced solid tumor such as melanoma, head and neck, liver or kidney cancer. Both conserved end residues are trimmed from each CDR3.

TRBJ1-1,TRBV4-1,ASSQVSGVAEAF
TRBJ2-1,TRBV6-5,ASSYTGEQF
TRBJ2-4,TRBV6-4,ASSAVAGQNIQY
TRBJ2-7,TRBV15,ATSRDLHGPLSSYEQY
TRBJ1-1,TRBV29-1,SVGRAGDRGAF
TRBJ2-5,TRBV27,ASSFRAREFKETQY
TRBJ2-7,TRBV28,ASSTQGLSSYEQY
TRBJ2-1,TRBV11-3,ASSLAAGANEQF
TRBJ1-2,TRBV5-1,ASSNQVGTNYGYT
TRBJ1-1,TRBV20-1,SAATGTEAF
TRBJ2-2,TRBV19,ASKGLAGDPGELF
TRBJ2-7,TRBV6-4,ASSGGPWASGSPYEQY
TRBJ2-5,TRBV18,ASSPTRTGPPETQY
TRBJ1-5,TRBV7-8,ASSPDQGIQPQH
TRBJ2-4,TRBV5-1,ASSSDRVKNIQY
TRBJ2-2,TRBV6-1,ASTATGGGGELF
TRBJ1-2,TRBV29-1,SVEVTRNYGYT